Listed here are 18 T cell receptor beta chains from one sample, sequenced in a study of cytomegalovirus exposure and HLA in healthy donors (TCRdb year 2017). Receptors were amplified or captured by the immunoSEQ multiplex PCR assay. The multiplex PCR relied on a mix of 60 forward primers for TCR Vbeta segments and 13 reverse primers for TCR Jbeta segments. TCRdb obtained this table from immuneACCESS and retained in-frame rearrangements with V and J assigned. These tables miss some clones; where compared with another copy, unresolved V genes account for less than half of the shortfall, and the remainder is unexplained. The sample has 150,000 to 200,000 clones on record, around four fifths of them singletons. The ten largest account for approximately 3.4% of the sample. Sequencing was carried out using PBMCs. The receptor set was obtained from a female donor in good health and CMV-seronegative.

The chain joins TRBV19 to TRBJ2-3, with TRBD1 matching over 10 bases. This CDR3 contains 16 residues. Germline V gene lookup returns CDR1 LNHDA and CDR2 SQIVND (reference sequence). Germline trimming cut 9 bases from V and 5 bases from J; bases unmatched to any gene: 14. In DNA form, the CDR3 reads TGTGCCAGCAGAACCCGGACAGGGGGGAGGCAAGATACGCAGTATTTT. Amino acid sequence: CASRTRTGGRQDTQYF.

This clone was counted between two and nine times. The rearrangement links TRBV5-1 to TRBJ1-3; TRBD1 agrees at 7 bases. Per germline, CDR1 SGHRS and CDR2 YFSETQ. V shed 3 bases, J shed 1 base, and the junction held 7 bases outside the gene matches. CDR3 length: 16 residues. CDR3 in amino acids: CASSSTTGRSGNTIYF. DNA of the CDR3: TGCGCCAGCAGCTCGACGACAGGGCGGTCTGGAAACACCATATATTTT.

The genes are TRBV28 and TRBJ2-7, with 13 positions matching TRBD2. Germline trimming cut 3 bases from V and 2 bases from J; bases unmatched to any gene: 7. Germline values: CDR1 MDHEN, CDR2 SYDVKM. The CDR3 has 17 residues. The CDR3 protein is CASSLGLAGSLTYEQYF. CDR3 DNA: TGTGCCAGCAGTTTGGGACTAGCGGGGAGCCTAACCTACGAGCAGTACTTC.

This clone was recorded only once. The chain links TRBV28 to TRBJ2-6, with D possibly being TRBD2 (5 bases). The CDR3 has 18 residues. Trimming took 5 bases from V and 0 from J, leaving 17 bases between them. Germline V CDR1 and CDR2: MDHEN, SYDVKM. CDR3 sequence (DNA): TGTGCCAGCAGTGGGGTTTTGGCGGGTGCCTCTGGGGCCAACGTCCTGACTTTC. As protein: CASSGVLAGASGANVLTF.

The chain joins TRBV28 to TRBJ2-7, with TRBD2 matching 9 bases. The germline CDR1 and CDR2 sequences are MDHEN and SYDVKM. V dropped 8 bases and J dropped 10; count of bases not matched to a gene: 12. The CDR3 contains 13 residues. For the CDR3, the DNA is TGTGCCAGCTATGGGACTAGCAAGCTAGACCAGTACTTC. Translated: CASYGTSKLDQYF.

This clone was seen only a few times. The V call is TRBV5-1, the J call TRBJ2-7, with 7 bases aligning to TRBD1. The CDR3 runs to 14 residues. Trimming at V came to 0 bases and at J to 5 bases, leaving 5 bases not matched to a gene. Germline V CDR1 and CDR2: SGHRS, YFSETQ. CDR3 DNA sequence: TGCGCCAGCAGCTTGGAGGGGACAGTGAACGAGCAGTACTTC. Translation: CASSLEGTVNEQYF.

This chain connects TRBV5-1 to TRBJ1-1; D is possibly TRBD1 (5 bases). The germline CDR1 and CDR2 sequences are SGHRS and YFSETQ. CDR3 size: 15 residues. V was clipped by 0 bases and J by 4 bases, with 13 bases between them. CDR3 DNA: TGCGCCAGCAGCTTGGCCGCACCAAGGGGCACTGAAGCTTTCTTT. Its protein product is CASSLAAPRGTEAFF.

The chain is built from TRBV7-2 and TRBJ2-6; 7 bases match TRBD1. Looked up from germline, CDR1 is SGHTA and CDR2 is FQGNSA. V dropped 5 bases and J dropped 2; count of bases not matched to a gene: 3. The CDR3 is 15 residues long. CDR3 loop: CASSLQGAGANVLTF. The CDR3 nucleotides read TGTGCCAGCAGCCTCCAGGGGGCTGGGGCCAACGTCCTGACTTTC.

This clone was observed a few times. The chain joins TRBV30 to TRBJ2-5; 12 bases agree with TRBD2. Germline values: CDR1 GTSNPN, CDR2 SVGIG (reference sequence). The CDR3 totals 13 residues. For the CDR3, the DNA is TGTGCGCGGAGACTAGCGGGAGCAGAGACCCAGTACTTC. It specifies CARRLAGAETQYF.

The chain couples TRBV6-6 to TRBJ1-2, with a possible D match to TRBD1 (5 bases). Per the germline V gene, CDR1 is MNHNY and CDR2 is SVGAGI (reference sequence). Trimming cost V 0 bases and J 1 base, with 12 bases left between them. The CDR3 loop spans 16 amino acids. The CDR3 DNA follows: TGTGCCAGCAGTTACTCTCGCGACAGTGGTAACTATGGCTACACCTTC. Translation: CASSYSRDSGNYGYTF.

The V call is TRBV14, the J call TRBJ2-5, with 8 nucleotides matching TRBD1. The J call may not be correct, given that the DNA end is closer to TRBJ2-7. Germline CDR1 SGHDN, CDR2 FVKESK. This CDR3 comprises 15 residues. The CDR3 is CASSRQGQESYEQYF. In DNA form, the CDR3 reads TGTGCCAGCAGCCGACAGGGGCAAGAATCCTACGAGCAGTACTTC.

The CDR3 protein is CASSVDLSPSARAGELFF. CDR3 nucleotide sequence: TGTGCCAGCAGCGTAGATCTCTCTCCTAGCGCGAGGGCCGGGGAGCTGTTTTTT. This sequence joins TRBV9 and TRBJ2-2, with D perhaps TRBD2 (6 bases). The CDR3 contains 18 residues. CDR1 and CDR2 (germline): SGDLS, YYNGEE. Trimming cost V 0 bases and J 6 bases, with 21 bases left between them.

This clone was seen a handful of times. Germline and junction disagree at one end, which may indicate a read error. The chain employs TRBV6-1 and TRBJ1-2; TRBD1 agrees at 7 bases. Germline assignment: CDR1 MNHNS and CDR2 SASEGT. This CDR3 spans 17 amino acids. CDR3 residues: CASSEVKGAWTVYGYTF. CDR3 nucleotide sequence: TGTGCCAGCAGCGAAGTTAAGGGGGCGTGGACGGTCTATGGCTACACCTTC.

As DNA, the CDR3 is TGTGCCAGCAGCCCTACCGCCGTCGAGCAGTACTTC. It is translated as CASSPTAVEQYF. The chain combines TRBV7-2 with TRBJ2-7; D remains unclear. Germline lookup yields CDR1 SGHTA and CDR2 FQGNSA. This CDR3 comprises 12 residues. V was shortened by 5 bases and J by 6 bases, with 11 bases between the two germline ends.

This chain uses TRBV10-3 with TRBJ2-7; 10 nucleotides agree with TRBD1. The CDR3 has 16 residues. Germline CDR1 is ENHRY and CDR2 is SYGVKD. Trimming cost V 3 bases and J 4 bases; bases outside gene matches: 9. CDR3 region: CAISDRGQGGGYEQYF. DNA of the CDR3: TGTGCCATCAGTGACCGTGGACAGGGGGGAGGATACGAGCAGTACTTC.

The chain uses TRBV7-9 and TRBJ2-5; TRBD1 matches at 10 bases. Germline CDR1 reads SEHNR; CDR2 reads FQNEAQ (reference sequence). J lost 0 bases, V lost 5 bases, and 6 bases had no gene match. This CDR3 spans 16 amino acids. DNA of the CDR3: TGTGCCAGCAGCCCATGGGGGACAGGGGACCAAGAGACCCAGTACTTC. Protein sequence: CASSPWGTGDQETQYF.

The table lists this clone with a few counts. The chain uses TRBV4-3 and TRBJ2-5; possible D gene TRBD1, 6 bases. The tail of the sequence fits TRBJ2-7 better, so the J call may be wrong. CDR1 LGHNA and CDR2 YSLEER come from the germline V gene. The CDR3 runs to 15 residues. CDR3 residues: CASSPGTPRSYEQYF. CDR3 bases: TGCGCCAGCAGCCCGGGGACACCGCGCTCCTACGAGCAGTACTTC.

The chain combines TRBV5-1 with TRBJ2-7, with 7 positions matching TRBD2. Germline CDR1 is SGHRS and CDR2 is YFSETQ. The CDR3 is 13 amino acids. V was clipped by 2 bases and J by 5 bases; unmatched bases: 4. The CDR3 here is CASSFAGEDEQYF. The DNA of the CDR3 is TGCGCCAGCAGCTTCGCGGGGGAGGACGAGCAGTACTTC.